Shown below are 14 T cell receptor beta chains from a single sample sequenced in a study of vaccination and CD4 T cells after COVID-19. The Oncomine TCR Beta short-read assay was what sequenced the DNA obtained from cultured CD4+ T cells. TCRdb itself ran the PCR reads through MiXCR, one entry per CDR3 protein. The sample has around 9,600 distinct CDR3 sequences, around 53% seen once. The treatment is: roughly ten-day PBMC culture with coronavirus spike peptide pools or control peptides (ViraFEST assay). Their cognate antigens are unknown. Sequencing was done on a sample of CD4+ T cells from blood, cultured in vitro. These receptors all stem from a human donor who had recovered from COVID-19.

The chain recombines TRBV19 with TRBJ1-1; D is unclear. V was clipped by 5 bases and J by 5 bases, with 12 bases between them. The CDR3 length is 13 residues. Per the germline V gene, CDR1 is LNHDA and CDR2 is SQIVND (reference sequence). The CDR3, as DNA: TGTGCCAGTAGTGTCCGACCACGGACTGAAGCTTTCTTT. It is translated as CASSVRPRTEAFF.

The table lists this clonotype with a few counts. The rearrangement joins TRBV20-1 to TRBJ1-6; 7 nucleotides match TRBD1. CDR3 length: 15 amino acids. J lost 4 bases, V lost 1 base, and 4 bases had no gene match. Germline loops: CDR1 DFQATT, CDR2 SNEGSKA (reference sequence). Here the CDR3 reads CSARGPGGYNSPLHF. The CDR3 nucleotides read TGCAGTGCTAGAGGCCCAGGGGGTTATAATTCACCCCTCCACTTT.

This chain links TRBV6-1 with TRBJ2-2, with 16 bases aligning to TRBD2. The CDR3 has 18 amino acids. Germline CDR1 MNHNS, CDR2 SASEGT. The trim removed 6 bases at V and 5 bases at J, leaving 9 bases unmatched. The CDR3 loop is CASRSGTSGGARTGELFF. The CDR3, as DNA: TGTGCCAGCAGGTCCGGGACTAGCGGGGGGGCGAGGACCGGGGAGCTGTTTTTT.

There are a few counts of this clonotype. The J gene is TRBJ1-5, the V gene TRBV6-5; D gene unclear. Germline V gene lookup returns CDR1 MNHEY and CDR2 SVGAGI. The CDR3 is made up of 14 amino acids. The V and J ends lost 4 bases and 4 bases respectively, with 11 bases between them. The CDR3 reads CASSSGNGNQPQHF. The CDR3 bases are TGTGCCAGCAGTTCGGGGAACGGAAATCAGCCCCAGCATTTT.

V usage is TRBV11-1 and J usage is TRBJ2-3; D is ambiguous. Looked up from germline, CDR1 is SGHAT and CDR2 is FQDESV (reference sequence). This CDR3 has 13 residues. Deletions cut 5 bases from V and 6 bases from J, with 12 bases between. CDR3 coding DNA: TGTGCCAGCAGCCCCCCACTTTTGGATACGCAGTATTTT. Its protein is CASSPPLLDTQYF.

The chain couples TRBV6-1 to TRBJ1-6; 8 bases line up with TRBD1. CDR1 and CDR2 from the germline V gene are MNHNS and SASEGT. The V and J ends lost 6 bases and 7 bases, in that order; junction bases with no gene match: 5. The CDR3 contains 14 residues. CDR3 residues: CASSRQGLNSPLHF. The CDR3 nucleotides are TGTGCCAGCAGCCGACAGGGGCTGAATTCACCCCTCCACTTT.

The chain links TRBV6-5 to TRBJ2-1, with 12 bases lining up with TRBD2. The V gene end was trimmed by 2 bases and the J gene end by 9 bases; junction bases not matched to a gene: 8. In germline, CDR1 is MNHEY, CDR2 SVGAGI. This CDR3 comprises 16 residues. CDR3: CASSYTRASGRAEQFF. DNA for the CDR3: TGTGCCAGCAGTTACACCCGGGCTAGCGGGAGGGCTGAGCAGTTCTTC.

The rearrangement links TRBV20-1 to TRBJ2-7, with D maybe TRBD1 (5 bases). The germline V and J ends were trimmed by 0 bases and 9 bases, with 15 bases remaining between them. The CDR3 extends over 13 amino acids. Germline V gene sequence: CDR1 DFQATT, CDR2 SNEGSKA (reference sequence). In DNA, the CDR3 is TGCAGTGCTAGAGATTCCGACAGTTCCGGGCAGTACTTC. It codes for CSARDSDSSGQYF.

This rearrangement joins TRBV27 to TRBJ2-5; weak D call: TRBD1 (5 bases). V dropped 4 bases and J dropped 4 bases, with 10 bases sitting between them. There are 13 residues in the CDR3. Germline V gives CDR1 MNHEY, CDR2 SMNVEV (reference sequence). The chain's CDR3 is CASSSLQGETQYF. The CDR3 region has the DNA TGTGCCAGCAGTTCACTCCAGGGAGAGACCCAGTACTTC.

This chain joins TRBV14 and TRBJ2-5; TRBD2 matches at 7 bases. Trimming removed 0 bases from V and 4 bases from J; junction bases left unmatched: 17. The CDR3 contains 19 residues. The germline V gene encodes CDR1 SGHDN and CDR2 FVKESK. The CDR3, as DNA: TGTGCCAGCAGCCAAGATCACCGGGCGACTAGCTCGCCTTTAGAGACCCAGTACTTC. Its translation is CASSQDHRATSSPLETQYF.

V is TRBV4-3 and J is TRBJ2-7, with D unclear. Germline CDR1 reads LGHNA; CDR2 reads YSLEER. V lost 0 bases and J lost 3, with 18 bases in between. CDR3 length: 17 residues. The CDR3 coding sequence is TGCGCCAGCAGCCAAGATGTGCAAAGGACGGTTTTCTACGAGCAGTACTTC. This translates into CASSQDVQRTVFYEQYF.

This chain joins TRBV27 and TRBJ2-4; maybe TRBD1 (6 bases). The CDR3 has 16 amino acids. Germline values: CDR1 MNHEY, CDR2 SMNVEV (reference sequence). V was shortened by 5 bases and J by 0 bases, with 14 bases between the two germline ends. The CDR3 spells CASSAQQGLAKNIQYF. The DNA of the CDR3 is TGTGCCAGCAGTGCCCAGCAGGGGTTAGCCAAAAACATTCAGTACTTC.

This chain joins TRBV11-2 and TRBJ2-3; no firm D call. CDR3 length equals 12 residues. Germline assignment: CDR1 SGHAT and CDR2 FQNNGV. Deletions cut 2 bases from V and 12 bases from J, with 12 bases between. In nucleotides, the CDR3 is TGTGCCAGCAGCTTATCGGGTACCCGTCAGTATTTT. Its translation is CASSLSGTRQYF.

In this sample, this clonotype is large. In DNA form, the CDR3 reads TGTGCCAGCAGCCAGTACAGACAGGGGCTGGGGACTGAAGCTTTCTTT. Amino acid sequence: CASSQYRQGLGTEAFF. The V and J genes are TRBV7-8 and TRBJ1-1; TRBD1 matches at 8 bases. V gave up 5 bases and J gave up 5 bases; unmatched junction bases: 13. This CDR3 region has 16 residues. Germline CDR1 reads SGHVS; CDR2 reads FQNEAQ.